The 26 T cell receptor beta chains below all came from one sample that was sequenced in a study of T-cell memory formation after mild COVID-19. TCRdb reprocessed the 5' RACE reads via MiXCR and lists one record per CDR3 protein. The profile shows some 270,000 distinct CDR3 sequences, approximately 15% of them singletons. The sample taken for sequencing was PBMCs or a T cell subset sorted from them (not recorded which). Receptors were obtained from an adult woman who had mild COVID-19 (a few samples of this study predate the infection). Cell type and time point are not known.

The V and J genes are TRBV5-6 and TRBJ2-2; a possible D gene is TRBD1 (6 bases). V gave up 4 bases and J gave up 0 bases, with 13 bases separating them. This CDR3 comprises 16 residues. Germline V gene data show CDR1 as SGHDT and CDR2 as YYEEEE. DNA for the CDR3: TGTGCCAGCAGCCCCTTGGGGGCCGCGAACACCGGGGAGCTGTTTTTT. Protein product: CASSPLGAANTGELFF.

The rearrangement uses TRBV30 and TRBJ1-5; D gene ambiguous. The germline CDR1 and CDR2 sequences are GTSNPN and SVGIG (reference sequence). V was pared by 0 bases and J by 2 bases, with 8 bases between. This CDR3 contains 14 residues. CDR3 region: CAWSVLNGNQPQHF. CDR3 nucleotides: TGTGCCTGGAGTGTGCTTAACGGCAATCAGCCCCAGCATTTT.

This clonotype was seen only a few times. The chain has TRBV7-2 and TRBJ2-5; 7 bases line up with TRBD1. Germline V lookup: CDR1 SGHTA, CDR2 FQGNSA. This CDR3 has 15 amino acids. The J segment lost 2 bases and the V segment lost 1 base, leaving 4 bases of the junction unmatched. CDR3: CASSLVEGAQETQYF. For the CDR3, the DNA is TGTGCCAGCAGCTTAGTCGAGGGGGCGCAAGAGACCCAGTACTTC.

This clonotype was observed a handful of times. The V gene is TRBV15, the J gene TRBJ2-1; 7 bases are a match to TRBD2. The CDR3 consists of 14 residues. Losses at the gene ends were 3 bases for V and 5 bases for J; bases not matched to a gene: 4. Per germline, CDR1 LNHNV and CDR2 YYDKDF (reference sequence). Written as DNA, the CDR3 is TGTGCCACCAGCAGGCAGCGGGATAACAATGAGCAGTTCTTC. Its translation is CATSRQRDNNEQFF.

This clonotype appeared a few times. The gene calls are TRBV3-1 and TRBJ2-3, with D hard to call. From germline, CDR1 is LGHDT and CDR2 YNNKEL (reference sequence). The CDR3 covers 17 residues. Trimming cost V 3 bases and J 0 bases, with 16 bases left between them. DNA for the CDR3: TGTGCCAGCAGCCATACCGGGCCTCGAGCTAGCACAGATACGCAGTATTTT. It is translated as CASSHTGPRASTDTQYF.

The table lists this clonotype with a few counts. The chain links TRBV29-1 to TRBJ2-3; D is ambiguous. Between the trimmed V and J ends, which lost 7 bases and 2 bases, there was a span of 10 bases. Germline V gene sequence: CDR1 SQVTM, CDR2 ANQGSEA. CDR3 size: 12 residues. CDR3 coding DNA: TGCAGCGGCGGTAGATCCACAGATACGCAGTATTTT. This gives the protein CSGGRSTDTQYF.

The CDR3 here is CASTPGAGANGETQYF. In DNA, the CDR3 is TGTGCCAGCACCCCGGGGGCAGGGGCGAACGGAGAGACCCAGTACTTC. The V and J genes are TRBV7-8 and TRBJ2-5, with D possibly called TRBD1 or TRBD2 (6 bases each). The V gene lost 7 bases and the J gene lost 4 bases, with 22 bases spanning the gap. Per the germline V gene, CDR1 is SGHVS and CDR2 is FQNEAQ. The CDR3 covers 16 residues.

The chain recombines TRBV25-1 with TRBJ1-2, with TRBD1 identical over 7 bases. The CDR3 consists of 13 residues. Looked up from germline, CDR1 is MGHDK and CDR2 is SYGVNS. With V trimmed by 7 bases and J by 3 bases, 5 bases remained unmatched. CDR3 coding DNA: TGTGCCAGCACTCAGGGGGTCGACTATGGCTACACCTTC. Residues: CASTQGVDYGYTF.

The chain carries TRBV5-1 and TRBJ2-3; D is uncertain. V lost 4 bases to trimming and J lost 9 bases, with 18 bases between them. The CDR3 is 14 residues long. Per germline, CDR1 SGHRS and CDR2 YFSETQ. This CDR3 reads CASSQNWVLGTQYF. CDR3 coding DNA: TGCGCCAGCAGCCAGAATTGGGTACTCGGCACGCAGTATTTT.

The sample holds many counts of this clonotype. The chain combines TRBV3-1 with TRBJ2-7; perhaps TRBD2 as D (5 bases). Germline lookup yields CDR1 LGHDT and CDR2 YNNKEL (reference sequence). The CDR3 loop spans 18 amino acids. Trimming removed 4 bases at V and 0 bases at J, with 22 bases between. The CDR3 sequence: CASSPGIPGGISSYEQYF. Written as DNA, the CDR3 is TGTGCCAGCAGCCCGGGTATCCCTGGAGGAATTTCCTCCTACGAGCAGTACTTC.

This clonotype was counted only a few times. The V and J genes are TRBV7-3 and TRBJ1-2; no clear D gene. V lost 5 bases and J lost 4, with 14 bases in between. In germline, CDR1 is SGHTA, CDR2 FQGTGA. The CDR3 has 14 amino acids. The chain's CDR3 is CASSPEAGFYGYTF. CDR3 in DNA: TGTGCCAGCAGCCCGGAGGCAGGCTTCTATGGCTACACCTTC.

The chain has TRBV7-3 and TRBJ2-2; 7 bases match TRBD2. CDR3 size: 17 residues. CDR1 is SGHTA, CDR2 FQGTGA, per germline. The ends lost 0 bases at V and 6 bases at J; junction bases unmatched: 10. The CDR3 region has the DNA TGTGCCAGCAGCTTAACAGCCGGGGGAGGGGTCGCCGGGGAGCTGTTTTTT. It encodes CASSLTAGGGVAGELFF.

The chain employs TRBV5-1 and TRBJ1-2; D perhaps matches TRBD1 (5 bases). V was trimmed by 4 bases and J by 6 bases, leaving 19 bases between them. The length of the CDR3 is 15 residues. Germline CDR1 SGHRS, CDR2 YFSETQ. The CDR3 coding sequence is TGCGCCAGCAGCCACTTGGGGCAGGGCTTGAATGGCTACACCTTC. Residues: CASSHLGQGLNGYTF. The complete variable domain, with remaining parts taken from reference TRBV5-1 and TRBJ1-2, reads KAGVTQTPRYLIKTRGQQVTLSCSPISGHRSVSWYQQTPGQGLQFLFEYFSETQRNKGNFPGRFSGRQFSNSRSEMNVSTLELGDSALYLCASSHLGQGLNGYTFGSGTRLTVV.

The chain couples TRBV2 to TRBJ1-5, with a weak D call TRBD1 (5 bases). CDR3 length: 15 amino acids. With 4 bases removed from V and 2 bases from J, the gap between germline ends came to 12 bases. Germline V CDR1 and CDR2: SNHLY, FYNNEI. The CDR3 DNA sequence: TGTGCCAGCAGTGTTTTAGCACAGGGCAATCAGCCCCAGCATTTT. Its translation is CASSVLAQGNQPQHF.

This clonotype has just a few counts. V usage is TRBV2 and J usage is TRBJ2-4; 7 nucleotides line up with TRBD1. Germline lookup yields CDR1 SNHLY and CDR2 FYNNEI. Trimming at V came to 2 bases and at J to 2 bases, leaving 3 bases not matched to a gene. The CDR3 has 15 amino acids. The CDR3 reads CASSEQGVPKNIQYF. CDR3 sequence (DNA): TGTGCCAGCAGTGAACAGGGGGTGCCCAAAAACATTCAGTACTTC. Together with reference TRBV2 and TRBJ2-4, the CDR3 gives the full variable domain: EPEVTQTPSHQVTQMGQEVILRCVPISNHLYFYWYRQILGQKVEFLVSFYNNEISEKSEIFDDQFSVERPDGSNFTLKIRSTKLEDSAMYFCASSEQGVPKNIQYFGAGTRLSVL.

The chain links TRBV5-1 to TRBJ2-5; possibly TRBD2 for D (5 bases). The V gene lost 0 bases and the J gene lost 3 bases, with 9 bases spanning the gap. The CDR3 has 14 residues. CDR1 is SGHRS, CDR2 YFSETQ, per germline. The DNA of the CDR3 is TGCGCCAGCAGCTTGGCCCGAGCGGAAGAGACCCAGTACTTC. Amino acids: CASSLARAEETQYF.

The chain couples TRBV12-3 or TRBV12-4 to TRBJ1-2; D unclear. The V end was cut by 5 bases, the J end by 0 bases, with 10 bases between. The CDR3 contains 14 residues. The CDR3 DNA is TGTGCCAGCAGTGCACCTGAAGCTAACTATGGCTACACCTTC. Amino acid sequence: CASSAPEANYGYTF.

This clonotype was counted a single time. This sequence joins TRBV20-1 and TRBJ1-5; no reliable D call. V was clipped by 0 bases and J by 6 bases, with 12 bases between them. Germline V lookup: CDR1 DFQATT, CDR2 SNEGSKA (reference sequence). The CDR3 has 14 amino acids. CDR3 region: CSARDRVGSQPQHF. The CDR3 nucleotides are TGCAGTGCTAGAGATCGTGTGGGTAGTCAGCCCCAGCATTTT.

This clonotype came up a few times. This rearrangement joins TRBV20-1 to TRBJ2-1, with a possible D match to TRBD2 (7 bases). Per germline, CDR1 DFQATT and CDR2 SNEGSKA (reference sequence). This CDR3 spans 14 amino acids. Trimming left V 5 bases short and J 1 base short, with 12 bases between. CDR3 amino acids: CSAPRGGSYNEQFF. The DNA for the CDR3 is TGCAGTGCTCCGAGGGGGGGGTCCTACAATGAGCAGTTCTTC.

About this clonotype: Germline and junction disagree at one end, which may indicate a read error. The CDR3 sequence is CTSTLNLGIPYEQYF. The CDR3 DNA sequence: TGTACCAGCACCTTAAATCTTGGGATTCCCTACGAGCAGTACTTC. The chain has TRBV2 and TRBJ2-7; D remains unclear. The CDR3 length is 15 residues. Looked up from germline, CDR1 is SNHLY and CDR2 is FYNNEI.

The chain employs TRBV6-2 or TRBV6-3 and TRBJ1-1; D is unclear. Germline V gene data show CDR1 as MNHEY and CDR2 as SVGEGT. V dropped 5 bases and J dropped 11 bases, with 21 bases sitting between them. The CDR3 has 14 residues. CDR3 nucleotides: TGTGCCAGCAGTCACACTATGGAAACATCTGGGGCTTTCTTT. This translates into CASSHTMETSGAFF.

This clonotype was seen at least ten times. The CDR3 DNA follows: TGTGCCATCAGGGCTTTCGGGAGCTCCTACGAGCAGTACTTC. Residues: CAIRAFGSSYEQYF. The chain couples TRBV10-3 to TRBJ2-7, with a weak D call TRBD2 (6 bases). Germline values: CDR1 ENHRY, CDR2 SYGVKD. V was cut by 6 bases and J by 0 bases, with 12 bases left in between. This CDR3 region has 14 residues.

The chain carries TRBV29-1 and TRBJ1-1; tentative D call: TRBD1 (5 bases). Germline CDR1 and CDR2: SQVTM and ANQGSEA. The V and J ends lost 4 bases and 6 bases respectively, with 12 bases between them. The length of the CDR3 is 12 residues. CDR3 residues: CSVGSRAAEAFF. The CDR3 coding sequence is TGCAGCGTTGGGTCCAGGGCGGCTGAAGCTTTCTTT.

The V and J genes are TRBV4-3 and TRBJ2-4, with a possible D match to TRBD1 (6 bases). The CDR3 runs 16 residues. Looked up from germline, CDR1 is LGHNA and CDR2 is YSLEER. V lost 0 bases, J lost 7 bases, and 16 bases lay in between. The chain's CDR3 is CASSQDSRGLGNIQYF. The CDR3 coding sequence is TGCGCCAGCAGCCAAGATTCCAGGGGCTTAGGGAACATTCAGTACTTC.

This clonotype was observed a few times. The chain uses TRBV5-6 and TRBJ1-1; no definite D call. This CDR3 comprises 13 residues. Per germline, CDR1 SGHDT and CDR2 YYEEEE. The germline V and J ends were trimmed by 1 base and 8 bases, with 12 bases remaining between them. CDR3 sequence (DNA): TGTGCCAGCAGCTTGACTTGGATCGGCGAAGCTTTCTTT. Its translation: CASSLTWIGEAFF.

This chain connects TRBV5-1 to TRBJ1-1; D is unresolved. Germline lookup yields CDR1 SGHRS and CDR2 YFSETQ. With 4 bases removed from V and 3 bases from J, the gap between germline ends came to 16 bases. The CDR3 runs to 15 residues. This CDR3 reads CASSIGRLPDTEAFF. In nucleotides, the CDR3 is TGCGCCAGCAGCATAGGGCGTCTCCCGGACACTGAAGCTTTCTTT.